Reported below is one TCR beta chain. The data were obtained in a study of blood T cell repertoires in COVID-19. The assay was immunoSEQ multiplex PCR, and TCRdb's table has in-frame clones only and misses some. The sample records under 200,000 clones, 80% being singletons. The TCR sequence derives from a man between 65 and 85 years old with active or convalescent COVID-19. Sample: peripheral blood.

The CDR3 loop reads CAWSAGTEQPQHF. DNA for the CDR3: TGTGCCTGGAGTGCAGGGACAGAACAGCCCCAGCATTTT. The chain joins TRBV30 to TRBJ1-5, with TRBD1 matching over 7 bases. J was trimmed by 7 bases and V by 1 base; bases with no gene match: 4. The CDR3 consists of 13 residues. CDR1 and CDR2 (germline): GTSNPN, SVGIG (reference sequence). The entire variable domain, with the rest obtained from reference TRBV30 and TRBJ1-5, is as follows: SQTIHQWPATLVQPVGSPLSLECTVEGTSNPNLYWYRQAAGRGLQLLFYSVGIGQISSEVPQNLSASRPQDRQFILSSKKLLLSDSGFYLCAWSAGTEQPQHFGDGTRLSIL.